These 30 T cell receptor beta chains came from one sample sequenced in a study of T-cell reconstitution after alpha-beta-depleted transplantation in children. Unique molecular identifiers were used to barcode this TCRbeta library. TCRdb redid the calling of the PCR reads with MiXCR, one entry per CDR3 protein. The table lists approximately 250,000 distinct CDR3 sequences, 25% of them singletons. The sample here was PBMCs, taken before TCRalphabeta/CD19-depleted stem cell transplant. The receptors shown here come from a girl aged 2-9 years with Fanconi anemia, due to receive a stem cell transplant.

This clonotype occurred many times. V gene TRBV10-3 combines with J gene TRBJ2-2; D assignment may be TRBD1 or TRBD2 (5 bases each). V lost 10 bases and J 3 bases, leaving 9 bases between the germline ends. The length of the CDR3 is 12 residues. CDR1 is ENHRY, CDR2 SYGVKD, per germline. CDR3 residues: CATRGDTGELFF. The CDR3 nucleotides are TGTGCCACCCGAGGGGACACCGGGGAGCTGTTTTTT.

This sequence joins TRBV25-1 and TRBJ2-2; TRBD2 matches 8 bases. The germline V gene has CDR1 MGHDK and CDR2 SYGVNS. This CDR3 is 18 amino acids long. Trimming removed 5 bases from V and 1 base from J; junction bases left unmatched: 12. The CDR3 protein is CASSSYGAGTRNTGELFF. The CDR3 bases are TGTGCCAGCAGTTCTTATGGGGCCGGGACTAGGAACACCGGGGAGCTGTTTTTT.

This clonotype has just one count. The CDR3 region is CASSLGGTPNEQFF. The CDR3 DNA sequence: TGTGCCAGCAGCTTAGGTGGGACCCCAAATGAGCAGTTCTTC. The J gene is TRBJ2-1, the V gene TRBV7-2; the D call may be TRBD1 or TRBD2 (5 bases each). This CDR3 has 14 amino acids. Germline CDR1 reads SGHTA; CDR2 reads FQGNSA. Deletions cut 1 base from V and 7 bases from J, with 11 bases between.

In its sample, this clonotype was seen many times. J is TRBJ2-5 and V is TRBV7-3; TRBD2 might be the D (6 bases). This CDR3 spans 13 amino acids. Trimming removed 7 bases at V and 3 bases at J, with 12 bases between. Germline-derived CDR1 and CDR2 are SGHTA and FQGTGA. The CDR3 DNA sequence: TGTGCCAGCAACCGCCCGGGGGAAGAGACCCAGTACTTC. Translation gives CASNRPGEETQYF.

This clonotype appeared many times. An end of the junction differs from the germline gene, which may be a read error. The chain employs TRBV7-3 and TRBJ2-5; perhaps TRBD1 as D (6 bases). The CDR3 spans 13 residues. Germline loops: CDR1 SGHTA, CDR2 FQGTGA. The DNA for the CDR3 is TGCGCCAGCAGCTTGGGGACACAAGAGACCCAGTACTTC. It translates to CASSLGTQETQYF.

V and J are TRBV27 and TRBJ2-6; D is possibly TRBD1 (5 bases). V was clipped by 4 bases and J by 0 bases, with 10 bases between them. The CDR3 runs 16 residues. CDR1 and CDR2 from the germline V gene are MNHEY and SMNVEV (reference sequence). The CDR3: CASSYQGSSGANVLTF. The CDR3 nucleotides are TGTGCCAGCAGTTACCAGGGATCCTCTGGGGCCAACGTCCTGACTTTC.

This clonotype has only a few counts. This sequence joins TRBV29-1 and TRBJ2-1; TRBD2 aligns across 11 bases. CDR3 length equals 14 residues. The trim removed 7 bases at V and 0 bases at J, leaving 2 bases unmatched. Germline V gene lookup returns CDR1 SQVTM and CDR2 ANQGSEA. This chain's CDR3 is CSGSGRASYNEQFF. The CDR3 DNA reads TGCAGCGGTAGCGGGAGGGCCTCCTACAATGAGCAGTTCTTC.

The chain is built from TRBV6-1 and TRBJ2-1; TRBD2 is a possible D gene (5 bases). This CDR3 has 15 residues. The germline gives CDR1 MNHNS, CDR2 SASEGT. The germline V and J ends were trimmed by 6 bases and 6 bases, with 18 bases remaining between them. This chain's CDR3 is CASSSLRETLNEQFF. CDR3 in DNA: TGTGCCAGCAGCTCCCTCCGGGAAACGCTCAATGAGCAGTTCTTC.

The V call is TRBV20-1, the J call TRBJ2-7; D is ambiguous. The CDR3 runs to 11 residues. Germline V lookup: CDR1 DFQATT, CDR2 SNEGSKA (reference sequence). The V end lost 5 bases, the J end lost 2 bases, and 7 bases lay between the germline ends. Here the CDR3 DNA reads TGCAGTGCTTTTCGCGCCTACGAGCAGTACTTC. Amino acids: CSAFRAYEQYF.

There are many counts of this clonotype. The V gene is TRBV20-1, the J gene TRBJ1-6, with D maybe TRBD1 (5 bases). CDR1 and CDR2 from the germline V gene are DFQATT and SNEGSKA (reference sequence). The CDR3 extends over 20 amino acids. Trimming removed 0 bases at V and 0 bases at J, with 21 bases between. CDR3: CSARDRVGGTHSSYNSPLHF. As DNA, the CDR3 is TGCAGTGCTAGAGATCGGGTCGGAGGGACCCATAGCTCCTATAATTCACCCCTCCACTTT.

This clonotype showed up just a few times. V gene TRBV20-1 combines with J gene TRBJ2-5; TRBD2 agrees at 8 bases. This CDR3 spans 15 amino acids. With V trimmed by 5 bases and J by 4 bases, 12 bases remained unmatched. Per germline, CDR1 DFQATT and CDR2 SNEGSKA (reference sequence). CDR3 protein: CSAAGTRDRIETQYF. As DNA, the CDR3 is TGCAGTGCTGCAGGGACTAGAGATAGGATAGAGACCCAGTACTTC.

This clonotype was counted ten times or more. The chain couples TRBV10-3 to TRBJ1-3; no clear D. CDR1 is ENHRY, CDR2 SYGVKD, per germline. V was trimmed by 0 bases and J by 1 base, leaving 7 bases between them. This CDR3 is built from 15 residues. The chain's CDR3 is CAISESSGSGNTIYF. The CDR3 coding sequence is TGTGCCATCAGTGAGTCATCAGGATCTGGAAACACCATATATTTT.

In nucleotides, the CDR3 is TGTGCCAGCGCGGTTTTTCTGAACATTCAGTACTTC. It encodes CASAVFLNIQYF. This chain links TRBV2 with TRBJ2-4; D is uncertain. V dropped 8 bases and J dropped 7 bases, with 12 bases sitting between them. This CDR3 is 12 amino acids long. Germline CDR1 and CDR2: SNHLY and FYNNEI.

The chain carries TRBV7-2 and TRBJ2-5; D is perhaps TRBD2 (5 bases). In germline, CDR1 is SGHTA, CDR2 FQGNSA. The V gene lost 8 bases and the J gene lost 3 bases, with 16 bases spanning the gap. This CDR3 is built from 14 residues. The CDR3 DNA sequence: TGTGCCAGCCCCCTCCCGGAGGACGAAGAGACCCAGTACTTC. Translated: CASPLPEDEETQYF. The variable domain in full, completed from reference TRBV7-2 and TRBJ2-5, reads GAGVSQSPSNKVTEKGKDVELRCDPISGHTALYWYRQSLGQGLEFLIYFQGNSAPDKSGLPSDRFSAERTGGSVSTLTIQRTQQEDSAVYLCASPLPEDEETQYFGPGTRLLVL.

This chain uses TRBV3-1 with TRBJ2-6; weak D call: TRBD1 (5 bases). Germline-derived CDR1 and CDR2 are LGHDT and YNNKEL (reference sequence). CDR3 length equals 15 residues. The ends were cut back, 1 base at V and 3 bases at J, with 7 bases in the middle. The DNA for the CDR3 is TGTGCCAGCAGCCAAGCAGGGTTTGGGGCCAACGTCCTGACTTTC. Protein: CASSQAGFGANVLTF.

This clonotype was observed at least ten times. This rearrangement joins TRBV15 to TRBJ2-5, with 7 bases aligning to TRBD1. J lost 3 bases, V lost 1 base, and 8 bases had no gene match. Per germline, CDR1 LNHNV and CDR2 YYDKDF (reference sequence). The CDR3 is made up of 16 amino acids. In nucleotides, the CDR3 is TGTGCCACCAGCAGAGGACAGGGCGGACGCAAAGAGACCCAGTACTTC. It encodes CATSRGQGGRKETQYF.

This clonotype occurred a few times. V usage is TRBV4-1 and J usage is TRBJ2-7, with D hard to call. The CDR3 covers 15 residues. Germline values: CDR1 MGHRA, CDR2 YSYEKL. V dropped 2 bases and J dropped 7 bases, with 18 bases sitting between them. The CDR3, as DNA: TGCGCCAGCAGCCAACTCTTACCCCTAGGTGGGGAGCAGTACTTC. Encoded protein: CASSQLLPLGGEQYF.

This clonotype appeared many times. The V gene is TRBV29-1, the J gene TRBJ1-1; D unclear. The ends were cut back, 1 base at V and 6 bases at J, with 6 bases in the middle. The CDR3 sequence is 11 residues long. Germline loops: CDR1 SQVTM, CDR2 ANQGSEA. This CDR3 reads CSVEGGPEAFF. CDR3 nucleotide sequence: TGCAGCGTTGAAGGAGGGCCTGAAGCTTTCTTT. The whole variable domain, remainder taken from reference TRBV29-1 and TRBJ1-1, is SAVISQKPSRDICQRGTSLTIQCQVDSQVTMMFWYRQQPGQSLTLIATANQGSEATYESGFVIDKFPISRPNLTFSTLTVSNMSPEDSSIYLCSVEGGPEAFFGQGTRLTVV.

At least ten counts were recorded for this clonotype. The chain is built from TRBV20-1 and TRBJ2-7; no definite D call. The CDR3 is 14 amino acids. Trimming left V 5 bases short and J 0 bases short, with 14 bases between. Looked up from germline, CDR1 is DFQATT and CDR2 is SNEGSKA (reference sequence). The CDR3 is CSAYDGGRSYEQYF. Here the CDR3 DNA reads TGCAGTGCTTACGACGGCGGACGCTCCTACGAGCAGTACTTC.

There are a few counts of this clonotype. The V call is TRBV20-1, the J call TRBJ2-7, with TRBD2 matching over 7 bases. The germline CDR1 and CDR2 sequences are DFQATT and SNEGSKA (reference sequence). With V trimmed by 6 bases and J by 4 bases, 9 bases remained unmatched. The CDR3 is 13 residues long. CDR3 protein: CSANGGEGYEQYF. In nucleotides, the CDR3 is TGCAGTGCGAACGGAGGGGAGGGATACGAGCAGTACTTC.

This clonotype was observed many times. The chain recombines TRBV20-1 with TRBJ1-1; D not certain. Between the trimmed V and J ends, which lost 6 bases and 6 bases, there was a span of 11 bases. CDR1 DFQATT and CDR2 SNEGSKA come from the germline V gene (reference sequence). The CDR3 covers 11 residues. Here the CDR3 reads CSAQDGAEAFF. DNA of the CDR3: TGCAGTGCCCAGGATGGGGCTGAAGCTTTCTTT.

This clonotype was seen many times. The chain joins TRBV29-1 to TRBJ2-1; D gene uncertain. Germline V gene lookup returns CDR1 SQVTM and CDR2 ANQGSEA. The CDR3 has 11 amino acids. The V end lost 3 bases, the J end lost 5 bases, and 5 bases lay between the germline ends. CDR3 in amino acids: CSVESDNEQFF. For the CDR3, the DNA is TGCAGCGTTGAGTCGGACAATGAGCAGTTCTTC.

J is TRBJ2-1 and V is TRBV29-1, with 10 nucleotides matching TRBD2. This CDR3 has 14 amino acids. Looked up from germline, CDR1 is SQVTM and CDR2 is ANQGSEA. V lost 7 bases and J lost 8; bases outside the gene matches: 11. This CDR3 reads CSARVAGGGYEQFF. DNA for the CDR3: TGCAGCGCAAGGGTAGCGGGAGGCGGCTATGAGCAGTTCTTC.

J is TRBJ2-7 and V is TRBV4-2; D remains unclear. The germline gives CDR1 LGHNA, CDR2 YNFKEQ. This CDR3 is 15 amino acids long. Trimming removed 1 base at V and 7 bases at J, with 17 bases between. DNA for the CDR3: TGTGCCAGCAGCCAAGTTAGCCCCTCCCTGAGTGAGCAGTACTTC. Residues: CASSQVSPSLSEQYF.

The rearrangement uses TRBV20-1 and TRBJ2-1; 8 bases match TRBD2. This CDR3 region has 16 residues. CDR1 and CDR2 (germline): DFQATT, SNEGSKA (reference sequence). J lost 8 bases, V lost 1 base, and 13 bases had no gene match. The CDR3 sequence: CSARGEAGVITDEQFF. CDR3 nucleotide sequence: TGCAGTGCTAGAGGGGAAGCGGGAGTTATTACGGATGAGCAGTTCTTC.

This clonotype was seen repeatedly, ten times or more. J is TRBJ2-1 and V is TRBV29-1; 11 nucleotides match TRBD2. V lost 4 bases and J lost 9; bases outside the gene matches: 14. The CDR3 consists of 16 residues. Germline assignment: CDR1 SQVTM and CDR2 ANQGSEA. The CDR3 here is CSVALAMGLADIEQFF. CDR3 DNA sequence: TGCAGCGTTGCCCTTGCGATGGGACTAGCGGATATTGAGCAGTTCTTC.

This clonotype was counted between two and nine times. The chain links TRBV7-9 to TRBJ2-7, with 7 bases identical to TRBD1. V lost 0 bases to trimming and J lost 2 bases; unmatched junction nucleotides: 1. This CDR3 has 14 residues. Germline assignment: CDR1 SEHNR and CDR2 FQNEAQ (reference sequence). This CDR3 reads CASSLAGTAYEQYF. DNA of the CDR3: TGTGCCAGCAGCTTAGCGGGGACAGCCTACGAGCAGTACTTC.

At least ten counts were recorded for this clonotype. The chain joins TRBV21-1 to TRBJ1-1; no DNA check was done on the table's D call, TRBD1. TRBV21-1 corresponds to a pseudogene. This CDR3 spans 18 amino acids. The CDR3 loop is CASARTGTGYPRNTEAFF. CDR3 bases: TGTGCCAGCGCGAGAACCGGGACAGGGTATCCGAGGAACACTGAAGCTTTCTTT.

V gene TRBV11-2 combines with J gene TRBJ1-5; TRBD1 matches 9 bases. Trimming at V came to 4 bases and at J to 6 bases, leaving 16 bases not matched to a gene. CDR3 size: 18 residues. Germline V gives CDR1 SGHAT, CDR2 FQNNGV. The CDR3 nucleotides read TGTGCCAGCAGCTCTATCTCTACATTGGACAGGGGTAGTCAGCCCCAGCATTTT. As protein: CASSSISTLDRGSQPQHF.

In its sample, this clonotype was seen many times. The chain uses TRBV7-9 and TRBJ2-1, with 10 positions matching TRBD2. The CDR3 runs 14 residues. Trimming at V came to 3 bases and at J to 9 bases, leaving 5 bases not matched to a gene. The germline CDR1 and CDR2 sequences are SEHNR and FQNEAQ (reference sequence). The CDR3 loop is CASSFSGRVGEQFF. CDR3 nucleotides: TGTGCCAGCAGCTTCAGCGGGAGGGTGGGTGAGCAGTTCTTC.